The source of this T cell receptor (beta chain) is a study of cytomegalovirus exposure and HLA in healthy donors. Study-wide results and limits: Some V segments (TRBV6-2 and TRBV6-3 among them) were excluded as indistinguishable. Previous analysis showed most TCR beta V segments were productive about 87% or about 30% of the time.

Points on this clone: The antigen remains unidentified.

Primers included in the PCR were 60 Vbeta and 13 Jbeta primers. The authors' processing: Unique TCR beta chains numbered 60 million to 100 million in a later analysis, with roughly 11 million shared. TCRdb keeps only in-frame clones here, not all; method: immunoSEQ multiplex PCR. The DNA was the basis for D and trimming; V, J and clone size are from that table. The table lists over 150,000 clones, over 70% of them singletons. The CDR3 length is 18 residues. With 6 bases clipped from V and 5 bases from J, the junction kept 17 bases outside the gene matches. The germline CDR1 and CDR2 sequences are MNHEY and SMNVEV (reference sequence).

This receptor was taken from a woman aged 25-40 years in good health and CMV-seropositive. Material for sequencing was PBMCs. V usage is TRBV27 and J usage is TRBJ2-2; the match to TRBD2 covers 8 bases. This chain's CDR3 is CASRPGLETTRGTGELFF. The CDR3 nucleotides read TGTGCCAGCAGGCCGGGACTAGAAACGACCCGAGGAACCGGGGAGCTGTTTTTT.